These 18 T cell receptor beta chains originate from one sample sequenced in a study of T cell responses to AZD1222 COVID-19 vaccine. The table came from immunoSEQ multiplex PCR; TCRdb's copy has only in-frame clones and leaves some out. The table shows some 130,000 clones, with roughly 91% occurring only once. The starting material was peripheral blood, obtained on day 0 of AZD1222 vaccination. The receptors stem from an adult in good health.

The V call is TRBV10-2, the J call TRBJ1-5; D is perhaps TRBD1 (5 bases). Germline V lookup: CDR1 WSHSY, CDR2 SAAADI. This CDR3 has 16 residues. The ends were cut back, 0 bases at V and 4 bases at J, with 13 bases in the middle. The CDR3 is CASSESRVGGNQPQHF. CDR3 nucleotides: TGCGCCAGCAGTGAGTCAAGGGTGGGGGGGAATCAGCCCCAGCATTTT.

The chain couples TRBV5-5 to TRBJ2-5; 8 positions agree with TRBD1. The J segment lost 4 bases and the V segment lost 4 bases, leaving 6 bases of the junction unmatched. CDR1 is SGHKS and CDR2 is YYEKEE in the germline V gene (reference sequence). There are 14 residues in the CDR3. This chain's CDR3 is CASSPRTGPETQYF. In DNA form, the CDR3 reads TGTGCCAGCAGCCCCCGGACAGGGCCAGAGACCCAGTACTTC.

This rearrangement joins TRBV11-2 to TRBJ2-6, with 9 nucleotides matching TRBD1. V lost 4 bases, J lost 4 bases, and 5 bases stayed unmatched. This CDR3 is 16 amino acids long. CDR1 and CDR2 from the germline V gene are SGHAT and FQNNGV. CDR3 nucleotide sequence: TGTGCCAGCAGCTCTAACAGGGGGCGCGGGGCCAACGTCCTGACTTTC. It codes for CASSSNRGRGANVLTF.

The V gene is TRBV4-1, the J gene TRBJ1-6; D unclear. This CDR3 region has 13 residues. Between the trimmed V and J ends, which lost 0 bases and 13 bases, there was a span of 10 bases. The germline gives CDR1 MGHRA, CDR2 YSYEKL. The CDR3 spells CASSQDMELPLHF. CDR3 DNA sequence: TGCGCCAGCAGCCAAGATATGGAACTTCCCCTCCACTTT.

CDR3 sequence (DNA): TGTGCCAGCAGCCCCAGGACGGCTAACTATGGCTACACCTTC. As protein: CASSPRTANYGYTF. This sequence joins TRBV5-5 and TRBJ1-2; unclear D gene. The germline gives CDR1 SGHKS, CDR2 YYEKEE (reference sequence). The CDR3 extends over 14 amino acids. Deletions cut 4 bases from V and 0 bases from J, with 10 bases between.

In this sample, this clone turned up once. The genes are TRBV2 and TRBJ1-6; 8 nucleotides match TRBD1. The germline V gene encodes CDR1 SNHLY and CDR2 FYNNEI. The J segment lost 9 bases and the V segment lost 4 bases, leaving 11 bases of the junction unmatched. The CDR3 has 16 residues. The CDR3 DNA is TGTGCCAGCAGTGTATCCGGACAGGGTTTGAGTTCACCCCTCCACTTT. This translates into CASSVSGQGLSSPLHF.

V and J are TRBV7-8 and TRBJ1-4; the D gene is possibly TRBD1 (6 bases). The CDR3 totals 17 residues. CDR1 and CDR2 (germline): SGHVS, FQNEAQ. Trimming stripped 6 bases from V and 2 bases from J, with 19 bases between. For the CDR3, the DNA is TGTGCCAGCAGTCGAACCAGAACAGGGCCGACTAATGAAAAACTGTTTTTT. Translated, it gives CASSRTRTGPTNEKLFF.

The chain uses TRBV7-2 and TRBJ2-7; no firm D call. Germline CDR1 SGHTA, CDR2 FQGNSA. The CDR3 is 14 amino acids. Trimming left V 5 bases short and J 5 bases short, with 16 bases between. CDR3 in DNA: TGTGCCAGCAGCCCCCGAGGCGGACGGGACGAGCAGTACTTC. This sequence encodes CASSPRGGRDEQYF.

Only one count was recorded for this clone. The chain has TRBV5-6 and TRBJ1-1; D gene unclear. The CDR3 is made up of 13 amino acids. The V gene lost 4 bases and the J gene lost 4 bases, with 11 bases spanning the gap. CDR1 is SGHDT, CDR2 YYEEEE, per germline. This CDR3 reads CASSPMDGTEAFF. The CDR3 coding sequence is TGTGCCAGCAGCCCGATGGACGGCACTGAAGCTTTCTTT.

The chain joins TRBV5-4 to TRBJ1-1; D possibly corresponds to TRBD1 (6 bases). The V end lost 6 bases, the J end lost 1 base, and 10 bases lay between the germline ends. This CDR3 contains 13 residues. From germline, CDR1 is SGHNT and CDR2 YYREEE (reference sequence). The CDR3: CASIKTGNTEAFF. CDR3 sequence (DNA): TGTGCCAGCATAAAGACAGGGAACACTGAAGCTTTCTTT.

The chain employs TRBV6-4 and TRBJ1-4; 8 bases match TRBD1. Germline CDR1 and CDR2: MRHNA and SNTAGT. This CDR3 is 13 amino acids long. Losses at the gene ends were 5 bases for V and 11 bases for J; bases not matched to a gene: 7. The CDR3 protein is CASSRNRGLKLFF. In nucleotides, the CDR3 is TGTGCCAGCAGTAGAAACAGGGGGTTGAAACTGTTTTTT.

The rearrangement joins TRBV5-6 to TRBJ2-1; D unresolved. Between the trimmed V and J ends, which lost 2 bases and 7 bases, there was a span of 13 bases. From germline, CDR1 is SGHDT and CDR2 YYEEEE. The CDR3 contains 14 residues. DNA of the CDR3: TGTGCCAGCAGCTTCTCGTCTGCCTGGAATGAGCAGTTCTTC. Amino acid sequence: CASSFSSAWNEQFF.

CDR3 protein: CAIQSGELFF. CDR3 nucleotide sequence: TGCGCCATCCAGTCCGGGGAGCTGTTTTTT. The chain is built from TRBV10-1 and TRBJ2-2; D gene unclear. Germline CDR1 WNHNN, CDR2 SYGVQD (reference sequence). Trimming stripped 10 bases from V and 6 bases from J, with 6 bases between. CDR3 size: 10 residues.

The chain has TRBV3-1 (or the pseudogene TRBV3-2) and TRBJ2-1; 10 bases agree with TRBD1. This CDR3 region has 17 residues. With V trimmed by 2 bases and J by 9 bases, 13 bases remained unmatched. Germline assignment: CDR1 LGHDT and CDR2 YNNKEL (reference sequence). The CDR3 DNA reads TGTGCCAGCAGCCAAATCTACCCCGGGACAGGGGTCAGTGAGCAGTTCTTC. It encodes CASSQIYPGTGVSEQFF.

The chain is built from TRBV5-5 and TRBJ1-1; D might be TRBD1 (6 bases). Per the germline V gene, CDR1 is SGHKS and CDR2 is YYEKEE (reference sequence). CDR3 length equals 16 residues. Trimming removed 2 bases from V and 2 bases from J, with 16 bases in between. The DNA for the CDR3 is TGTGCCAGCAGCTTACTACCCGGGACAACCAACACTGAAGCTTTCTTT. Amino acids: CASSLLPGTTNTEAFF.

The rearrangement joins TRBV6-7 to TRBJ1-2; 9 bases are shared with TRBD1. TRBV6-7 is given ORF status, its function remaining uncertain. The CDR3 sequence is 17 residues long. V gave up 6 bases and J gave up 4 bases; unmatched junction bases: 15. The CDR3 sequence: CASSPHGRDRVCYGYTF. The CDR3 region has the DNA TGTGCCAGCAGCCCCCACGGCCGGGACAGGGTATGCTATGGCTACACCTTC.

The V and J genes are TRBV24-1 and TRBJ1-2, with 7 bases fitting TRBD1. CDR1 and CDR2 (germline): KGHDR, SFDVKD. This CDR3 has 13 amino acids. The trim removed 4 bases at V and 7 bases at J, leaving 5 bases unmatched. CDR3 in DNA: TGTGCCACCAGTGACCGGGACAGTCGTGGCTACACCTTC. The encoded protein is CATSDRDSRGYTF.

The V and J genes are TRBV6-2 or TRBV6-3 and TRBJ1-2; 9 nucleotides agree with TRBD1. The germline V gene encodes CDR1 MNHEY and CDR2 SVGEGT. The CDR3 sequence is 13 residues long. After removal of 4 bases from V and 7 bases from J, the junction contained 4 bases not matched to a gene. The CDR3 DNA reads TGTGCCAGCAGTTGGGACAGGGATGTTGGCTACACCTTC. The encoded protein is CASSWDRDVGYTF.